The T cell receptor (beta chain) under discussion was sequenced for a study of cytotoxic CD8 clonotypes in ibrutinib-treated CLL. Study context: The cohort had around 10 relapsed/refractory and over 14 treatment-naive patients, 17 IGHV unmutated.

Only in-frame clones appear in the TCRdb table, and some are missing; sequencing was by immunoSEQ multiplex PCR. This sample has more than 200,000 clones, with 75% to 85% found just once. The study, taken as a whole, reports: Elevated clonality accompanied ibrutinib response, with a return toward baseline values at progression. Starting clonality was above that of age-matched healthy donors and tracked circulating CD8+ T-cell counts.

Comments on this clone: The antigen remains undetermined.

Germline V gives CDR1 SGHDT, CDR2 YYEEEE. The CDR3 loop spans 16 amino acids. V trimming: 4 bases; J trimming: 5 bases; junction bases outside the gene matches: 12. The sequenced sample was PBMCs, obtained after 12 months of ibrutinib treatment. This chain links TRBV5-6 with TRBJ2-7; 10 nucleotides agree with TRBD1. This receptor was taken from a human donor with chronic lymphocytic leukemia. The CDR3 coding sequence is TGTGCCAGCAGCCCCCTTAGGGGACAGGGGTTCCACGAGCAGTACTTC. Residues: CASSPLRGQGFHEQYF.